The 28 T cell receptor beta chains below were found in one sample sequenced in a study of somatic mutations in cytotoxic T cells in rheumatoid arthritis. Libraries were prepared by immunoSEQ multiplex PCR; TCRdb keeps only in-frame clonotypes and omits some of them. The data show approximately 10,000 clones, about four fifths seen once. The sequenced material came from CD8+ T cells sorted from blood. The receptor set was obtained from an adult with rheumatoid arthritis.

This chain joins TRBV5-1 and TRBJ2-2; 9 nucleotides agree with TRBD2. There are 20 residues in the CDR3. V lost 4 bases and J lost 1; bases outside the gene matches: 17. CDR1 and CDR2 from the germline V gene are SGHRS and YFSETQ. As DNA, the CDR3 is TGCGCCAGCAGCCGAGTTGTACAGGCCTGGACTAGCGAGAACACCGGGGAGCTGTTTTTT. Translating it yields CASSRVVQAWTSENTGELFF.

The chain has TRBV27 and TRBJ2-3; 7 bases map to TRBD1. This CDR3 has 14 amino acids. Looked up from germline, CDR1 is MNHEY and CDR2 is SMNVEV (reference sequence). V shed 5 bases and J 1 base; nucleotides not matched to a gene: 3. The DNA of the CDR3 is TGTGCCAGCAGTCCAGGGACAGGCACAGATACGCAGTATTTT. This codes for CASSPGTGTDTQYF.

V gene TRBV23-1 combines with J gene TRBJ1-5; TRBD1 aligns across 7 bases. TRBV23-1 is sorted into the ORF group, with uncertain function. After removal of 0 bases from V and 4 bases from J, the junction contained 6 bases not matched to a gene. The CDR3 covers 16 residues. The DNA for the CDR3 is TGCGCCAGCAGTCAATCTCCAGGGGGGTCGAATCAGCCCCAGCATTTT. It yields the protein CASSQSPGGSNQPQHF.

This clone was recorded only once. V gene TRBV27 combines with J gene TRBJ2-1, with D tentatively TRBD2 (5 bases). Germline lookup yields CDR1 MNHEY and CDR2 SMNVEV (reference sequence). The length of the CDR3 is 13 residues. V was pared by 5 bases and J by 9 bases, with 14 bases between. CDR3 amino acids: CASSAWTPFEQFF. CDR3 in DNA: TGTGCCAGCAGTGCTTGGACTCCGTTTGAGCAGTTCTTC.

This chain connects TRBV7-9 to TRBJ2-1; 8 bases are shared with TRBD2. Germline-derived CDR1 and CDR2 are SEHNR and FQNEAQ (reference sequence). This CDR3 comprises 15 residues. V shed 6 bases, J shed 2 bases, and the junction held 6 bases outside the gene matches. The chain's CDR3 is CASSKGGLAYNEQFF. CDR3 nucleotides: TGTGCCAGCAGTAAGGGGGGACTAGCCTACAATGAGCAGTTCTTC. Full variable domain (outside the CDR3, taken from reference TRBV7-9 and TRBJ2-1): DTGVSQNPRHKITKRGQNVTFRCDPISEHNRLYWYRQTLGQGPEFLTYFQNEAQLEKSRLLSDRFSAERPKGSFSTLEIQRTEQGDSAMYLCASSKGGLAYNEQFFGPGTRLTVL.

A few counts support this clone. The chain has TRBV11-2 and TRBJ2-7; a possible D gene is TRBD1 (5 bases). Between the trimmed V and J ends, which lost 1 base and 2 bases, there was a span of 6 bases. CDR3 length: 13 amino acids. Germline CDR1 reads SGHAT; CDR2 reads FQNNGV. The CDR3 DNA follows: TGTGCCAGCAGCTTAGGACAGACCTACGAGCAGTACTTC. It translates to CASSLGQTYEQYF.

This clone has just one count. V is TRBV28 and J is TRBJ2-1, with D unclear. CDR1 MDHEN and CDR2 SYDVKM come from the germline V gene. V was cut by 8 bases and J by 3 bases, with 14 bases left in between. CDR3 length: 14 amino acids. CDR3 residues: CASFSGGFYNEQFF. The CDR3 DNA follows: TGTGCCAGCTTCTCCGGCGGTTTCTACAATGAGCAGTTCTTC. Full variable domain (remainder filled in from reference TRBV28 and TRBJ2-1): DVKVTQSSRYLVKRTGEKVFLECVQDMDHENMFWYRQDPGLGLRLIYFSYDVKMKEKGDIPEGYSVSREKKERFSLILESASTNQTSMYLCASFSGGFYNEQFFGPGTRLTVL.

This chain connects TRBV29-1 to TRBJ2-3, with D possibly matching TRBD1 (5 bases). V was trimmed by 0 bases and J by 1 base, leaving 8 bases between them. The CDR3 is 14 amino acids. The V gene's germline CDR1 is SQVTM and CDR2 ANQGSEA. This chain's CDR3 is CSVEESGRTDTQYF. As DNA, the CDR3 is TGCAGCGTTGAAGAATCAGGGCGCACAGATACGCAGTATTTT.

The V and J genes are TRBV4-3 and TRBJ2-7; D may be TRBD1 (6 bases). Trimming took off 0 bases at V and 5 bases at J, with 11 bases between the two ends. This CDR3 region has 14 residues. Per germline, CDR1 LGHNA and CDR2 YSLEER. The CDR3 sequence is CASSQDQGWNEQYF. The CDR3 DNA follows: TGCGCCAGCAGCCAAGATCAGGGGTGGAACGAGCAGTACTTC.

J is TRBJ2-1 and V is TRBV7-9, with D possibly matching TRBD2 (6 bases). Germline V gives CDR1 SEHNR, CDR2 FQNEAQ (reference sequence). The CDR3 runs 15 residues. V was trimmed by 5 bases and J by 0 bases, leaving 11 bases between them. This CDR3 is CASSPSASSYNEQFF. The CDR3 DNA is TGTGCCAGCAGCCCTAGCGCAAGCTCCTACAATGAGCAGTTCTTC.

The chain couples TRBV4-1 to TRBJ2-1; D is possibly TRBD2 (5 bases). Trimming cost V 0 bases and J 2 bases, with 11 bases left between them. The germline V gene has CDR1 MGHRA and CDR2 YSYEKL. The CDR3 length is 16 residues. The DNA for the CDR3 is TGCGCCAGCAGCCAAGACTCCGGGATCCCCTACAATGAGCAGTTCTTC. It yields the protein CASSQDSGIPYNEQFF.

As DNA, the CDR3 is TGTGCCAGCACCCCGGGCCACGGGTTGCGCTCCTACGAGCAGTACTTC. Its translation is CASTPGHGLRSYEQYF. The chain combines TRBV28 with TRBJ2-7, with D unclear. Germline V lookup: CDR1 MDHEN, CDR2 SYDVKM. The V gene lost 7 bases and the J gene lost 0 bases, with 19 bases spanning the gap. This CDR3 has 16 amino acids.

The V and J genes are TRBV6-1 and TRBJ2-7; no reliable D call. Trimming removed 1 base from V and 4 bases from J, with 8 bases in between. Germline lookup yields CDR1 MNHNS and CDR2 SASEGT. The CDR3 totals 13 residues. DNA of the CDR3: TGTGCCAGCAGTGAAGTGGGCGGTTACGAGCAGTACGTC. This translates into CASSEVGGYEQYV.

V is TRBV5-4 and J is TRBJ1-1; the D is unclear. CDR1 and CDR2 (germline): SGHNT, YYREEE (reference sequence). V was trimmed by 0 bases and J by 5 bases, leaving 17 bases between them. The CDR3 contains 16 residues. CDR3 nucleotides: TGTGCCAGCAGCTTGGTCCGGGGAGGATGGTGGACTGAAGCTTTCTTT. Its protein product is CASSLVRGGWWTEAFF.

This chain connects TRBV19 to TRBJ2-1; TRBD2 might be the D (5 bases). This CDR3 has 13 residues. Germline values: CDR1 LNHDA, CDR2 SQIVND (reference sequence). V lost 10 bases and J 0 bases, leaving 10 bases between the germline ends. DNA of the CDR3: TGTGCCACAGCGGTAAGCTCCTACAATGAGCAGTTCTTC. It codes for CATAVSSYNEQFF.

About this clone itself: One junction end does not reproduce the germline sequence, and a read error may be involved. The CDR3 protein is CASSLSWGAGGFDTEAFF. CDR3 sequence (DNA): TGTGCCAGCAGCTTATCATGGGGGGCAGGGGGCTTTGACACTGAAGCTTTCTTT. The chain has TRBV28 and TRBJ1-1; TRBD1 aligns across 8 bases. In germline, CDR1 is MDHEN, CDR2 SYDVKM. The CDR3 loop spans 18 amino acids.

V is TRBV7-2 and J is TRBJ1-2; 9 bases line up with TRBD1. CDR1 SGHTA and CDR2 FQGNSA come from the germline V gene. This CDR3 is built from 15 residues. V trimming: 5 bases; J trimming: 0 bases; junction bases outside the gene matches: 4. In DNA, the CDR3 is TGTGCCAGCAGCGAGGACAGGGGAGCTAACTATGGCTACACCTTC. Its protein is CASSEDRGANYGYTF.

The V gene is TRBV6-1, the J gene TRBJ2-3; 13 nucleotides line up with TRBD2. Germline V gene data show CDR1 as MNHNS and CDR2 as SASEGT. Trimming at V came to 4 bases and at J to 1 base, leaving 11 bases not matched to a gene. This CDR3 has 19 residues. This CDR3 is CASSGWTSGSVWGTDTQYF. The CDR3, as DNA: TGTGCCAGCAGTGGTTGGACTAGCGGGAGCGTTTGGGGCACAGATACGCAGTATTTT.

The chain has TRBV7-2 and TRBJ2-2; 10 bases match TRBD1. Germline V CDR1 and CDR2: SGHTA, FQGNSA. V was clipped by 6 bases and J by 4 bases; unmatched bases: 5. This CDR3 is 15 amino acids long. This CDR3 is CASRRDRGSTGELFF. The CDR3 coding sequence is TGTGCCAGCAGACGGGACAGGGGAAGCACCGGGGAGCTGTTTTTT.

J is TRBJ2-1 and V is TRBV28; 11 bases align to TRBD1. V lost 4 bases, J lost 5 bases, and 4 bases stayed unmatched. Germline V gives CDR1 MDHEN, CDR2 SYDVKM. The CDR3 sequence is 15 residues long. CDR3 in amino acids: CASSSGQGVNNEQFF. Written as DNA, the CDR3 is TGTGCCAGCAGTTCGGGACAGGGGGTAAACAATGAGCAGTTCTTC.

This rearrangement joins TRBV9 to TRBJ2-1; 7 positions match TRBD2. CDR3 length equals 15 residues. V shed 0 bases and J 8 bases; nucleotides not matched to a gene: 8. Per germline, CDR1 SGDLS and CDR2 YYNGEE. The CDR3 nucleotides are TGTGCCAGCAGCGTAGCAGCGGGAATAGGTTATGAGCAGTTCTTC. Translating gives CASSVAAGIGYEQFF.

The chain employs TRBV7-2 and TRBJ1-1; no clear D gene. Trimming removed 1 base from V and 3 bases from J, with 9 bases in between. CDR1 and CDR2 (germline): SGHTA, FQGNSA. The CDR3 runs to 14 residues. The CDR3 DNA reads as TGTGCCAGCAGCTTAGGTCCCGGGGACACTGAAGCTTTCTTT. It yields the protein CASSLGPGDTEAFF.

The table lists this clone with a few counts. This rearrangement joins TRBV2 to TRBJ1-5; no definite D call. Germline CDR1 is SNHLY and CDR2 is FYNNEI. With 1 base removed from V and 7 bases from J, the gap between germline ends came to 8 bases. CDR3 length: 13 residues. The CDR3 region has the DNA TGTGCCAGCAGTGAAGTAAGCTCCCAGCCCCAGCATTTT. Its protein product is CASSEVSSQPQHF.

The chain joins TRBV28 to TRBJ1-5; 7 bases agree with TRBD1. Per germline, CDR1 MDHEN and CDR2 SYDVKM. The CDR3 is made up of 17 amino acids. Trimming removed 3 bases from V and 10 bases from J; junction bases left unmatched: 18. The CDR3 DNA reads TGTGCCAGCAGTTTCGTGGGTGGACAGGCCCGTCTGTACCCCCAGCATTTT. Its translation: CASSFVGGQARLYPQHF. Full variable domain (remainder filled in from reference TRBV28 and TRBJ1-5): DVKVTQSSRYLVKRTGEKVFLECVQDMDHENMFWYRQDPGLGLRLIYFSYDVKMKEKGDIPEGYSVSREKKERFSLILESASTNQTSMYLCASSFVGGQARLYPQHFGDGTRLSIL.

The chain uses TRBV6-5 and TRBJ2-4; a possible D gene is TRBD1 (5 bases). The germline CDR1 and CDR2 sequences are MNHEY and SVGAGI. Trimming took off 2 bases at V and 6 bases at J, with 11 bases between the two ends. The CDR3 has 14 amino acids. CDR3 residues: CASSYGADGNIQYF. The CDR3 DNA sequence: TGTGCCAGCAGTTACGGGGCTGATGGAAACATTCAGTACTTC.

The CDR3 sequence: CASSLVGDWGYTF. CDR3 in DNA: TGTGCCAGCAGCTTAGTCGGGGATTGGGGCTACACCTTC. The V and J genes are TRBV7-9 and TRBJ1-2; D is ambiguous. V lost 1 base to trimming and J lost 8 bases, with 11 bases between them. There are 13 residues in the CDR3. The germline V gene encodes CDR1 SEHNR and CDR2 FQNEAQ (reference sequence).

The rearrangement uses TRBV7-2 and TRBJ2-7, with no clear D. CDR3 length: 13 amino acids. Germline V gene data show CDR1 as SGHTA and CDR2 as FQGNSA. V lost 3 bases and J lost 2, with 8 bases in between. The CDR3 DNA reads as TGTGCCAGCAGCTTGGTACAGACCTACGAGCAGTACGTC. As protein: CASSLVQTYEQYV.

The chain recombines TRBV7-9 with TRBJ1-1; 7 bases are shared with TRBD1. Germline V gene lookup returns CDR1 SEHNR and CDR2 FQNEAQ (reference sequence). Losses at the gene ends were 5 bases for V and 5 bases for J; bases not matched to a gene: 14. This CDR3 spans 16 amino acids. The CDR3 spells CASSPKQQGVQTEAFF. As DNA, the CDR3 is TGTGCCAGCAGCCCCAAGCAGCAGGGGGTTCAAACTGAAGCTTTCTTT.